The source of this T cell receptor beta chain is a study of blood T cell repertoires in COVID-19. The overall study: Sites in the United States, Italy and Spain provided acute and convalescent COVID-19 samples. PBMCs, B-cell-depleted T cells, or T cells were the source of the cDNA or gDNA that made up the material.

Original processing notes: Researchers report that nucleated cell counts were estimated from reference gene primer amplification. The table came from immunoSEQ multiplex PCR; TCRdb's copy has only in-frame clones and leaves some out. V and J calls plus clone size are reproduced from that table; the DNA served to infer D and trimming. This sample has approximately 62,000 clones, with roughly 71% found just once. Per germline, CDR1 DFQATT and CDR2 SNEGSKA (reference sequence). V was clipped by 3 bases and J by 5 bases, with 14 bases between them. This CDR3 comprises 13 residues. This sequence was found in a woman in her fifties or sixties with active or convalescent COVID-19. The sequencing sample was made of peripheral blood. The chain uses TRBV20-1 and TRBJ2-7, with D possibly matching TRBD1 (6 bases). CDR3 region: CSASRGSRNEQYF. CDR3 in DNA: TGCAGTGCTAGTAGGGGGAGTAGAAACGAGCAGTACTTC.